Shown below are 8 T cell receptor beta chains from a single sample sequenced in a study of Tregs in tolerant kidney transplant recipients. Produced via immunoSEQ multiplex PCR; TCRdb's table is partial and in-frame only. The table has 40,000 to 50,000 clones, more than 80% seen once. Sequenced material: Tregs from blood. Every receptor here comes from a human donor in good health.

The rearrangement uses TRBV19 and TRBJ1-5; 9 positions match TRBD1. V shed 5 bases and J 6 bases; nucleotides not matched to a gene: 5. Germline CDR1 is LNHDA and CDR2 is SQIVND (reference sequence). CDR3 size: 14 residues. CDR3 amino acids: CASSPQGAGQPQHF. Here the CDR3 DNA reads TGTGCCAGTAGTCCACAGGGGGCTGGTCAGCCCCAGCATTTT.

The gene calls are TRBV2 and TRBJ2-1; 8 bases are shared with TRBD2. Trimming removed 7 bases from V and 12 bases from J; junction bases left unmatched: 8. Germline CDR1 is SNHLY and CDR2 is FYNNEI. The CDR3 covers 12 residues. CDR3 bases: TGTGCCAGCAACCGGGAGGGCCTTAGGCAGTTCTTC. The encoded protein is CASNREGLRQFF.

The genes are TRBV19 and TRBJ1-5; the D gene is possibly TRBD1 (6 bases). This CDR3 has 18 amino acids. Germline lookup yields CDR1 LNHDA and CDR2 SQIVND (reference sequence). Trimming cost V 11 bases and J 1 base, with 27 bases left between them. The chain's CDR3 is CASFGGRSASSSNQPQHF. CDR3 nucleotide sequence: TGTGCCTCCTTTGGGGGCAGATCCGCGAGCTCAAGCAATCAGCCCCAGCATTTT.

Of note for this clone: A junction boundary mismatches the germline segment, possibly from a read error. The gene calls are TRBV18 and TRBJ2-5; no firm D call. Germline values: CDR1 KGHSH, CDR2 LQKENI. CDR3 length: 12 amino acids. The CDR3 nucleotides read TGTGCCAGCTCACCTGTGGAAGAGGCCCAGTACTTC. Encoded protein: CASSPVEEAQYF. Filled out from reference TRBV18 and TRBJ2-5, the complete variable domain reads NAGVMQNPRHLVRRRGQEARLRCSPMKGHSHVYWYRQLPEEGLKFMVYLQKENIIDESGMPKERFSAEFPKEGPSILRIQQVVRGDSAAYFCASSPVEEAQYFGPGTRLLVL.

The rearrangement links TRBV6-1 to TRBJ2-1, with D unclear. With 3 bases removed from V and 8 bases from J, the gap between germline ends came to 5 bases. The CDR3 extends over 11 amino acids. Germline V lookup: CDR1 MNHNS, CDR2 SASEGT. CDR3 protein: CASSEFHEQFF. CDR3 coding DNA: TGTGCCAGCAGTGAGTTTCATGAGCAGTTCTTC.

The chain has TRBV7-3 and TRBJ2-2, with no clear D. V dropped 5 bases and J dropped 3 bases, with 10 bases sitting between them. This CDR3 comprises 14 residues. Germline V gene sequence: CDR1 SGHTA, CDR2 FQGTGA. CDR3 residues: CASSLDIYTGELFF. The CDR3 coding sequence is TGTGCCAGCAGCCTTGACATCTACACCGGGGAGCTGTTTTTT.

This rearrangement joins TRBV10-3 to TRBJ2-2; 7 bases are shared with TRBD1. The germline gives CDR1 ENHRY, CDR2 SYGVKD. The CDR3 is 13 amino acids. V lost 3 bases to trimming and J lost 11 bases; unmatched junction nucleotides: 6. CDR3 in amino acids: CAISDRTGRELFF. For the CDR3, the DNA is TGTGCCATCAGTGACCGGACAGGCCGTGAGCTGTTTTTT.

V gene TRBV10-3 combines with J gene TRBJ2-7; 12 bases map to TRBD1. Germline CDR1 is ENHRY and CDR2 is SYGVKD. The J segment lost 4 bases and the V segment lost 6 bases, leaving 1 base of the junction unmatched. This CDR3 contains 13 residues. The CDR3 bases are TGTGCCATCAGGGGACAGGGGGCTTACGAGCAGTACTTC. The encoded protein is CAIRGQGAYEQYF.